Listed below are T cell receptor beta chains from one sample, sequenced in a study of T-cell reconstitution after alpha-beta-depleted transplantation in children. TCRdb ran MiXCR on the PCR reads and lists one entry per CDR3 protein. The sample holds approximately 250,000 distinct CDR3 sequences, about 9.6% seen once. This specimen was PBMCs from the stem cell graft donor, taken from the stem cell graft. All receptors come from a human donor who donated a stem cell graft to a child with SCID. Each CDR3 is given without its conserved first and last residue. Each record gives: V gene, CDR3 protein.

V gene: TRBV20-1
CDR3 protein: SASDSRYSPLH

V gene: TRBV6-5
CDR3 protein: ASSRNYEQY

V gene: TRBV20-1
CDR3 protein: SVGTEVNQPQH

V gene: TRBV20-1
CDR3 protein: SASSLAGSYNEQF

V gene: TRBV5-1
CDR3 protein: ASSMEGNTIY

V gene: TRBV29-1
CDR3 protein: SVEVQVGSTEAF

V gene: TRBV6-1
CDR3 protein: ASSQLPTQETQY

V gene: TRBV7-9
CDR3 protein: ASSLDLSTNEKLF

V gene: TRBV9
CDR3 protein: ASSPSGSYYGYT

V gene: TRBV12-3/TRBV12-4
CDR3 protein: ASSPTRVGNIQY

V gene: TRBV5-6
CDR3 protein: ASSAVRRNTEAF

V gene: TRBV28
CDR3 protein: ASTAPTGHEQF

V gene: TRBV6-5
CDR3 protein: ASSPGWAYNEQF

V gene: TRBV7-3
CDR3 protein: ASSLLKDPGQGASSSYQETQY

V gene: TRBV5-1
CDR3 protein: ASSLLQGAYEQY

V gene: TRBV15
CDR3 protein: ATSRDREHEKLF

V gene: TRBV5-1
CDR3 protein: ASAPGHGTNTGELF

V gene: TRBV6-6
CDR3 protein: ASSRMQETQY

V gene: TRBV25-1
CDR3 protein: ASSDPGQGRNEQY

V gene: TRBV5-1
CDR3 protein: ASSFQTSWSSYEQY

V gene: TRBV7-9
CDR3 protein: ASSSSGIYNEQF

V gene: TRBV15
CDR3 protein: ATSRDRGYEQY

V gene: TRBV7-2
CDR3 protein: ASSLVQIGEKLF

V gene: TRBV24-1
CDR3 protein: ATSERTRQETQY

V gene: TRBV29-1
CDR3 protein: SVVPRSGGSYNEQF

V gene: TRBV5-1
CDR3 protein: ASSSRDRHYEQY

V gene: TRBV28
CDR3 protein: ASRSYKGASGYT